What follows are 23 T cell receptor beta chains derived from one specimen sequenced in a study of blood T cell repertoires in COVID-19. Only in-frame clones appear in the TCRdb table, and some are missing; sequencing was by immunoSEQ multiplex PCR. The top ten hold roughly 15% of the sample, which has 80,000 to 100,000 clones, more than 65% seen once. The material sequenced was peripheral blood. These receptors all stem from a human donor in a cohort sampled during active COVID-19.

The chain has TRBV28 and TRBJ1-6; weak D call: TRBD1 (6 bases). The CDR3 has 14 residues. Germline CDR1 and CDR2: MDHEN and SYDVKM. The germline V and J ends were trimmed by 3 bases and 5 bases, with 8 bases remaining between them. The CDR3 sequence: CASSFSGDNSPLHF. Here the CDR3 DNA reads TGTGCCAGCAGTTTCTCAGGGGATAATTCACCCCTCCACTTT.

The J gene is TRBJ2-2, the V gene TRBV7-6; D is ambiguous. The CDR3 extends over 13 amino acids. CDR1 and CDR2 (germline): SGHVS, FNYEAQ. Trimming took off 2 bases at V and 3 bases at J, with 4 bases between the two ends. The DNA for the CDR3 is TGTGCCAGCAGCTTATATTACACCGGGGAGCTGTTTTTT. It codes for CASSLYYTGELFF. The full variable domain, its missing parts supplied by reference TRBV7-6 and TRBJ2-2, is GAGVSQSPRYKVTKRGQDVALRCDPISGHVSLYWYRQALGQGPEFLTYFNYEAQQDKSGLPNDRFSAERPEGSISTLTIQRTEQRDSAMYRCASSLYYTGELFFGEGSRLTVL.

This clone was observed a handful of times. The chain uses TRBV6-5 and TRBJ1-1; 8 bases are shared with TRBD1. There are 13 residues in the CDR3. CDR1 and CDR2 from the germline V gene are MNHEY and SVGAGI. V dropped 2 bases and J dropped 5; count of bases not matched to a gene: 1. The CDR3 nucleotides are TGTGCCAGCAGTTACCGACAGGGGACTGAAGCTTTCTTT. Translation gives CASSYRQGTEAFF.

This clone showed up just a few times. Other DNA sequences in this sample translate to the same CDR3. The rearrangement joins TRBV7-9 to TRBJ2-7; D gene ambiguous. The germline V gene has CDR1 SEHNR and CDR2 FQNEAQ (reference sequence). Trimming shortened V by 2 bases and J by 6 bases, and 5 bases separated the two germline ends. The CDR3 has 11 residues. This CDR3 reads CASSLTGEQYF. In DNA, the CDR3 is TGTGCCAGCAGCTTAACTGGCGAGCAGTACTTC.

The V call is TRBV28, the J call TRBJ1-4, with 7 bases aligning to TRBD1. This CDR3 region has 16 residues. Trimming cost V 0 bases and J 0 bases; bases outside gene matches: 1. Germline CDR1 reads MDHEN; CDR2 reads SYDVKM. In nucleotides, the CDR3 is TGTGCCAGCAGTTTATGGGGGACAGCAACTAATGAAAAACTGTTTTTT. Residues: CASSLWGTATNEKLFF. Together with reference TRBV28 and TRBJ1-4, the CDR3 gives the full variable domain: DVKVTQSSRYLVKRTGEKVFLECVQDMDHENMFWYRQDPGLGLRLIYFSYDVKMKEKGDIPEGYSVSREKKERFSLILESASTNQTSMYLCASSLWGTATNEKLFFGSGTQLSVL.

This chain connects TRBV6-5 to TRBJ2-2; D unclear. Trimming removed 9 bases at V and 0 bases at J, with 11 bases between. This CDR3 has 14 amino acids. In germline, CDR1 is MNHEY, CDR2 SVGAGI. CDR3 amino acids: CASRGITNTGELFF. The DNA for the CDR3 is TGTGCCAGTCGAGGTATCACGAACACCGGGGAGCTGTTTTTT.

The chain employs TRBV6-2 or TRBV6-3 and TRBJ2-7, with TRBD1 matching over 7 bases. J lost 0 bases, V lost 2 bases, and 4 bases had no gene match. This CDR3 is built from 15 residues. Germline loops: CDR1 MNHEY, CDR2 SVGEGT. The CDR3 is CASSYPTGFSYEQYF. In nucleotides, the CDR3 is TGTGCCAGCAGTTACCCGACAGGGTTCTCCTACGAGCAGTACTTC.

The V gene is TRBV28, the J gene TRBJ1-5; D might be TRBD1 (5 bases). The CDR3 spans 14 residues. Germline assignment: CDR1 MDHEN and CDR2 SYDVKM. The V and J ends lost 6 bases and 6 bases respectively, with 15 bases between them. CDR3 region: CASRVGGEGQPQHF. DNA for the CDR3: TGTGCCAGCAGGGTGGGGGGAGAAGGTCAGCCCCAGCATTTT.

This clone was recorded a few times. The V and J genes are TRBV2 and TRBJ2-3, with a tentative D call TRBD2 (6 bases). V was clipped by 8 bases and J by 1 base, with 16 bases between them. Germline V CDR1 and CDR2: SNHLY, FYNNEI. The CDR3 runs to 15 residues. In DNA form, the CDR3 reads TGTGCCAGCCTTCTAGCGCCAAGTGGCACAGATACGCAGTATTTT. It translates to CASLLAPSGTDTQYF. Using reference TRBV2 and TRBJ2-3 for the parts outside the CDR3, the full variable domain is EPEVTQTPSHQVTQMGQEVILRCVPISNHLYFYWYRQILGQKVEFLVSFYNNEISEKSEIFDDQFSVERPDGSNFTLKIRSTKLEDSAMYFCASLLAPSGTDTQYFGPGTRLTVL.

CDR3 nucleotide sequence: TGTGCCAGCAGCTTAGGGGGGGTAGGTGGCTACACCTTC. Its protein is CASSLGGVGGYTF. The V call is TRBV7-9, the J call TRBJ1-2, with D possibly being TRBD1 (5 bases). V gave up 1 base and J gave up 7 bases, with 10 bases separating them. Germline CDR1 is SEHNR and CDR2 is FQNEAQ (reference sequence). The CDR3 is 13 residues long.

The rearrangement joins TRBV7-8 to TRBJ2-2, with D unclear. This CDR3 is 12 amino acids long. From germline, CDR1 is SGHVS and CDR2 FQNEAQ. V lost 2 bases, J lost 7 bases, and 5 bases lay in between. The CDR3, as DNA: TGTGCCAGCAGCTTATCCGGCGGGGAGCTGTTTTTT. It specifies CASSLSGGELFF.

The chain recombines TRBV29-1 with TRBJ2-7; a possible D gene is TRBD2 (7 bases). The germline V and J ends were trimmed by 7 bases and 6 bases, with 16 bases remaining between them. Germline CDR1 SQVTM, CDR2 ANQGSEA. This CDR3 has 12 residues. For the CDR3, the DNA is TGCAGCGCCCAAAGGGGGGGCGGCGAGCAGTACTTC. Protein: CSAQRGGGEQYF.

This clone has a handful of counts. This chain connects TRBV18 to TRBJ2-7; 7 nucleotides match TRBD1. CDR1 is KGHSH and CDR2 is LQKENI in the germline V gene. J was trimmed by 2 bases and V by 6 bases; bases with no gene match: 10. The CDR3 runs to 15 residues. The CDR3 spells CASSQGQESTYEQYF. Here the CDR3 DNA reads TGTGCCAGCTCGCAAGGACAGGAGAGTACCTACGAGCAGTACTTC.

V and J are TRBV28 and TRBJ1-6; D is perhaps TRBD1 (5 bases). Germline CDR1 reads MDHEN; CDR2 reads SYDVKM. The CDR3 totals 15 residues. V was shortened by 2 bases and J by 7 bases, with 12 bases between the two germline ends. Here the CDR3 DNA reads TGTGCCAGCAGTTTAGGGCAGGGTGGGAATTCACCCCTCCACTTT. As protein: CASSLGQGGNSPLHF.

V gene TRBV28 combines with J gene TRBJ2-2, with 7 bases matching TRBD1. The CDR3 has 13 amino acids. V gave up 10 bases and J gave up 5 bases; unmatched junction bases: 7. From germline, CDR1 is MDHEN and CDR2 SYDVKM. The CDR3 DNA reads TGTGCCACCCCAGACAGGGTAACCGGGGAGCTGTTTTTT. This codes for CATPDRVTGELFF.

This rearrangement joins TRBV9 to TRBJ2-7, with 12 bases fitting TRBD1. This CDR3 spans 16 amino acids. Per germline, CDR1 SGDLS and CDR2 YYNGEE. After removal of 3 bases from V and 4 bases from J, the junction contained 8 bases not matched to a gene. The CDR3 loop is CASSASGTGGRYEQYF. CDR3 DNA: TGTGCCAGCAGCGCCTCCGGGACAGGGGGCCGGTACGAGCAGTACTTC.

This clone appeared a single time. V gene TRBV11-3 combines with J gene TRBJ2-7; 14 bases line up with TRBD2. CDR3 length: 15 residues. The germline gives CDR1 SGHNT, CDR2 YENEEA. Trimming removed 4 bases from V and 6 bases from J; junction bases left unmatched: 5. This chain's CDR3 is CASSSGTSGSSEQYF. The CDR3 DNA is TGTGCCAGCAGCTCCGGGACTAGCGGGAGTTCCGAGCAGTACTTC.

This rearrangement joins TRBV3-1 (or the pseudogene TRBV3-2) to TRBJ2-3; TRBD2 agrees at 13 bases. The CDR3 is 16 residues long. Unmatched junction bases numbered 4, after V lost 2 bases and J lost 5 bases. CDR1 and CDR2 (germline): LGHDT, YNNKEL (reference sequence). CDR3: CASSQRTSGSLDTQYF. In nucleotides, the CDR3 is TGTGCCAGCAGCCAAAGGACTAGCGGGAGTTTAGATACGCAGTATTTT.

This chain uses TRBV28 with TRBJ1-5, with a possible D match to TRBD1 (5 bases). Looked up from germline, CDR1 is MDHEN and CDR2 is SYDVKM. V gave up 6 bases and J gave up 3 bases, with 15 bases separating them. This CDR3 is built from 15 residues. The CDR3 region is CASSIIQGVNQPQHF. DNA of the CDR3: TGTGCCAGCAGCATAATTCAGGGTGTCAATCAGCCCCAGCATTTT.

The V gene is TRBV12-3 or TRBV12-4, the J gene TRBJ1-1; D is ambiguous. V lost 1 base to trimming and J lost 9 bases, with 12 bases between them. CDR3 length: 13 residues. CDR3: CASSLGGQDKAFF. Here the CDR3 DNA reads TGTGCCAGCAGTTTAGGTGGGCAGGATAAAGCTTTCTTT.

The chain is built from TRBV7-9 and TRBJ2-7; tentative D call: TRBD2 (5 bases). V was cut by 1 base and J by 3 bases, with 10 bases left in between. This CDR3 spans 14 amino acids. Germline V lookup: CDR1 SEHNR, CDR2 FQNEAQ (reference sequence). CDR3 DNA sequence: TGTGCCAGCAGCTTAGGAGGGAGTAACTACGAGCAGTACTTC. It is translated as CASSLGGSNYEQYF.

The rearrangement links TRBV28 to TRBJ1-5; the D gene is possibly TRBD1 (6 bases). The CDR3 length is 15 residues. Germline CDR1 and CDR2: MDHEN and SYDVKM. With 5 bases removed from V and 9 bases from J, the gap between germline ends came to 20 bases. The CDR3, as DNA: TGTGCCAGCAGTCAACCGGGACAAGGGAGGGGGCCCCAGCATTTT. Translation: CASSQPGQGRGPQHF.

This clone was seen more than once but under ten times. The V call is TRBV7-2, the J call TRBJ1-3, with TRBD1 identical over 7 bases. From germline, CDR1 is SGHTA and CDR2 FQGNSA. The CDR3 loop spans 16 amino acids. V dropped 0 bases and J dropped 2; count of bases not matched to a gene: 4. The DNA of the CDR3 is TGTGCCAGCAGCTTAGCGAGGGGGCAGACTGGAAACACCATATATTTT. Translation gives CASSLARGQTGNTIYF. Complete variable domain (other parts from reference TRBV7-2 and TRBJ1-3): GAGVSQSPSNKVTEKGKDVELRCDPISGHTALYWYRQSLGQGLEFLIYFQGNSAPDKSGLPSDRFSAERTGGSVSTLTIQRTQQEDSAVYLCASSLARGQTGNTIYFGEGSWLTVV.